The next 15 T cell receptor beta chains were all read from a single sample in a study of cytomegalovirus exposure and HLA in healthy donors. Primers included in the PCR were 60 Vbeta and 13 Jbeta primers. Measured with immunoSEQ multiplex PCR; TCRdb has only the in-frame clones, and not every one. The data hold about 62,000 clones, with roughly 75% observed a single time. The sample was PBMCs. Receptors originate from a woman in her 30s in good health and CMV-seronegative.

The CDR3 sequence: CSALAGEGYEQYF. CDR3 DNA sequence: TGCAGCGCCCTAGCGGGAGAGGGCTACGAGCAGTACTTC. The V call is TRBV29-1, the J call TRBJ2-7; 10 nucleotides line up with TRBD2. Losses at the gene ends were 7 bases for V and 3 bases for J; bases not matched to a gene: 6. The CDR3 consists of 13 residues. CDR1 is SQVTM and CDR2 is ANQGSEA in the germline V gene.

This clone occurred a few times. The chain employs TRBV7-2 and TRBJ1-5, with D perhaps TRBD1 (5 bases). Germline CDR1 and CDR2: SGHTA and FQGNSA. CDR3 length: 14 amino acids. The V end was cut by 2 bases, the J end by 9 bases, with 14 bases between. The CDR3 protein is CASSLLGGSRPQHF. CDR3 nucleotides: TGTGCCAGCAGCTTACTGGGGGGGAGTCGGCCCCAGCATTTT.

This chain joins TRBV25-1 and TRBJ2-6; D gene unclear. Trimming removed 2 bases from V and 1 base from J, with 6 bases in between. The CDR3 is 15 amino acids. Germline V lookup: CDR1 MGHDK, CDR2 SYGVNS. CDR3 in DNA: TGTGCCAGCAGTGAAAAACATTCTGGGGCCAACGTCCTGACTTTC. Translation: CASSEKHSGANVLTF.

This chain links TRBV6-5 with TRBJ2-2, with a possible D match to TRBD1 (5 bases). The CDR3 has 15 amino acids. V lost 2 bases, J lost 1 base, and 8 bases lay in between. CDR1 and CDR2 from the germline V gene are MNHEY and SVGAGI. This CDR3 reads CASSYGQGNTGELFF. CDR3 coding DNA: TGTGCCAGCAGTTACGGGCAGGGGAACACCGGGGAGCTGTTTTTT.

The chain carries TRBV30 and TRBJ2-5; 8 bases agree with TRBD1. The CDR3 spans 12 residues. Unmatched junction bases numbered 2, after V lost 5 bases and J lost 3 bases. In germline, CDR1 is GTSNPN, CDR2 SVGIG (reference sequence). This chain's CDR3 is CAWGQGKETQYF. The CDR3 coding sequence is TGTGCCTGGGGACAGGGAAAAGAGACCCAGTACTTC.

This clone was seen more than once but under ten times. A junction end diverges from the germline sequence, so it may reflect a read error. The chain carries TRBV7-9 and TRBJ2-7; D is possibly TRBD2 (6 bases). This CDR3 contains 14 residues. Germline V gene data show CDR1 as SEHNR and CDR2 as FQNEAQ (reference sequence). The CDR3 spells CSSSPSFREYEQYF. The CDR3 region has the DNA TGTTCCAGCAGCCCCTCGTTTCGGGAGTACGAGCAGTACTTC.

The DNA of the CDR3 is TGTGCCAGCAGCTTATTCCGGATGCGGGAGGGGGGCAATCAGCCCCAGCATTTT. Protein sequence: CASSLFRMREGGNQPQHF. V is TRBV7-9 and J is TRBJ1-5; possible D gene TRBD1, 6 bases. This CDR3 comprises 18 residues. V was cut by 2 bases and J by 2 bases, with 19 bases left in between. The V gene's germline CDR1 is SEHNR and CDR2 FQNEAQ (reference sequence). Full variable domain (outside the CDR3, taken from reference TRBV7-9 and TRBJ1-5): DTGVSQNPRHKITKRGQNVTFRCDPISEHNRLYWYRQTLGQGPEFLTYFQNEAQLEKSRLLSDRFSAERPKGSFSTLEIQRTEQGDSAMYLCASSLFRMREGGNQPQHFGDGTRLSIL.

The V call is TRBV28, the J call TRBJ1-4; 7 positions match TRBD1. The CDR3 has 16 amino acids. V shed 1 base, J shed 5 bases, and the junction held 7 bases outside the gene matches. CDR1 is MDHEN, CDR2 SYDVKM, per germline. The CDR3 nucleotides are TGTGCCAGCAGTTTATACTACAGGGGACCAAATGAAAAACTGTTTTTT. Translated: CASSLYYRGPNEKLFF.

The V call is TRBV6-1, the J call TRBJ2-5; tentative D call: TRBD2 (6 bases). CDR1 and CDR2 (germline): MNHNS, SASEGT. The germline V and J ends were trimmed by 4 bases and 0 bases, with 9 bases remaining between them. The CDR3 is made up of 14 amino acids. The CDR3 region has the DNA TGTGCCAGCAGTGGCGGGGCGTACCAAGAGACCCAGTACTTC. The encoded protein is CASSGGAYQETQYF.

The V gene is TRBV28, the J gene TRBJ1-3; D possibly corresponds to TRBD1 (6 bases). This CDR3 comprises 16 residues. Germline CDR1 and CDR2: MDHEN and SYDVKM. Trimming shortened V by 5 bases and J by 1 base, and 15 bases separated the two germline ends. CDR3 in DNA: TGTGCCAGCAGTACTCCCACAGGGTCGTCTGGAAACACCATATATTTT. Encoded protein: CASSTPTGSSGNTIYF.

The rearrangement uses TRBV27 and TRBJ1-2; 12 bases map to TRBD1. Trimming removed 5 bases from V and 10 bases from J; junction bases left unmatched: 2. CDR1 MNHEY and CDR2 SMNVEV come from the germline V gene (reference sequence). This CDR3 contains 12 residues. The CDR3 here is CASSRDRGHYTF. The CDR3 bases are TGTGCCAGCAGTCGGGACAGGGGGCACTACACCTTC.

This clone showed up just a few times. The genes are TRBV9 and TRBJ1-1, with D possibly TRBD1 on 5 matching bases. The CDR3 runs to 14 residues. V was cut by 0 bases and J by 3 bases, with 9 bases left in between. CDR1 is SGDLS and CDR2 is YYNGEE in the germline V gene. CDR3 DNA: TGTGCCAGCAGCGTAGCCCTACAGGACACTGAAGCTTTCTTT. Protein product: CASSVALQDTEAFF.

The chain has TRBV5-1 and TRBJ2-1; D remains unclear. In germline, CDR1 is SGHRS, CDR2 YFSETQ. The ends were cut back, 1 base at V and 8 bases at J, with 7 bases in the middle. The CDR3 runs to 12 residues. CDR3 sequence reads: CASSLTRDEQFF. Here the CDR3 DNA reads TGCGCCAGCAGCTTGACCCGGGATGAGCAGTTCTTC.

CDR3 coding DNA: TGTGCCAGCAGTGAGCGTAGCCCCACCGGGGAGCTGTTTTTT. Encoded protein: CASSERSPTGELFF. V usage is TRBV25-1 and J usage is TRBJ2-2; D is undetermined. This CDR3 region has 14 residues. The germline V gene has CDR1 MGHDK and CDR2 SYGVNS. V lost 3 bases, J lost 4 bases, and 9 bases lay in between.

The V call is TRBV6-5, the J call TRBJ1-2, with TRBD1 as a possible D gene (6 bases). Trimming removed 4 bases from V and 4 bases from J, with 13 bases in between. Per the germline V gene, CDR1 is MNHEY and CDR2 is SVGAGI. The CDR3 is made up of 14 amino acids. The CDR3 sequence: CASSSTGLSYGYTF. CDR3 bases: TGTGCCAGCAGTTCGACAGGTCTCAGCTATGGCTACACCTTC.